These 9 T cell receptor beta chains share one sample of origin, sequenced in a study of T cell changes during pregnancy in multiple sclerosis (dated by TCRdb to about 2019). Libraries were prepared through the immunoSEQ multiplex PCR assay. TCRdb took this table from immuneACCESS and kept in-frame rearrangements with V and J called. Such tables lack part of the clones; where checked against another copy, unresolved V genes explain under half of the gap, and the rest is unexplained. Here the sample has about 36,000 clones; 93% occur a single time. The top ten clonotypes cover about 0.4% of the sample. Sequenced here: CD4+ T cells from peripheral blood mononuclear cells, sampled in the first trimester of pregnancy. The receptors were sampled from a female donor with multiple sclerosis, enrolled in a pregnancy study.

The chain couples TRBV7-9 to TRBJ2-1; 8 bases line up with TRBD2. Germline lookup yields CDR1 SEHNR and CDR2 FQNEAQ (reference sequence). This CDR3 spans 16 amino acids. V was clipped by 3 bases and J by 4 bases; unmatched bases: 8. The DNA for the CDR3 is TGTGCCAGCAGCTTCCTCGGTAGCGGGGTTTACAATGAGCAGTTCTTC. Translation gives CASSFLGSGVYNEQFF.

This clone was counted once. The chain uses TRBV6-5 and TRBJ2-1; 9 bases agree with TRBD1. Germline-derived CDR1 and CDR2 are MNHEY and SVGAGI. The CDR3 length is 15 residues. V dropped 4 bases and J dropped 4; count of bases not matched to a gene: 5. Here the CDR3 DNA reads TGTGCCAGCAGTTCCGGGACAGGGAGTTACAATGAGCAGTTCTTC. Translation gives CASSSGTGSYNEQFF.

The chain is built from TRBV7-9 and TRBJ2-3; 7 bases are shared with TRBD1. Germline assignment: CDR1 SEHNR and CDR2 FQNEAQ (reference sequence). CDR3 length equals 17 residues. The ends lost 5 bases at V and 1 base at J; junction bases unmatched: 12. CDR3 region: CASSRVLTGVGTDTQYF. CDR3 DNA: TGTGCCAGCAGCCGCGTCCTTACAGGGGTGGGCACAGATACGCAGTATTTT.

V and J are TRBV11-2 and TRBJ1-2; D uncertain. The CDR3 has 13 residues. The V gene lost 2 bases and the J gene lost 7 bases, with 11 bases spanning the gap. Germline CDR1 reads SGHAT; CDR2 reads FQNNGV. The CDR3 coding sequence is TGTGCCAGCAGCTTATCCCCTCCCGGTGGCTACACCTTC. Amino acids: CASSLSPPGGYTF.

The gene calls are TRBV28 and TRBJ2-1; the match to TRBD2 covers 11 bases. Trimming removed 8 bases from V and 8 bases from J; junction bases left unmatched: 14. The CDR3 consists of 16 residues. Germline V CDR1 and CDR2: MDHEN, SYDVKM. CDR3 sequence reads: CASYLGGLAGGHEQFF. CDR3 sequence (DNA): TGTGCCAGCTACCTTGGGGGGCTAGCGGGAGGACATGAGCAGTTCTTC. Drawing the rest from reference TRBV28 and TRBJ2-1, the complete variable domain is DVKVTQSSRYLVKRTGEKVFLECVQDMDHENMFWYRQDPGLGLRLIYFSYDVKMKEKGDIPEGYSVSREKKERFSLILESASTNQTSMYLCASYLGGLAGGHEQFFGPGTRLTVL.

J is TRBJ1-1 and V is TRBV30, with a possible D match to TRBD1 (5 bases). The CDR3 is 18 residues long. Trimming pared 0 bases from V and 3 bases from J, leaving 23 bases between. Germline-derived CDR1 and CDR2 are GTSNPN and SVGIG (reference sequence). CDR3 protein: CAWSVGVGAQRVDTEAFF. The CDR3 nucleotides are TGTGCCTGGAGTGTAGGGGTAGGGGCTCAAAGGGTGGACACTGAAGCTTTCTTT.

The rearrangement joins TRBV5-4 to TRBJ2-1; perhaps TRBD2 as D (6 bases). Per the germline V gene, CDR1 is SGHNT and CDR2 is YYREEE (reference sequence). The V gene lost 0 bases and the J gene lost 5 bases, with 12 bases spanning the gap. This CDR3 comprises 15 residues. The CDR3 loop is CASSLGERVDNEQFF. CDR3 bases: TGTGCCAGCAGCTTGGGGGAGCGGGTCGACAATGAGCAGTTCTTC.

This clone was seen a single time. This chain links TRBV2 with TRBJ2-1, with 11 bases fitting TRBD1. Germline CDR1 and CDR2: SNHLY and FYNNEI. With V trimmed by 5 bases and J by 5 bases, 5 bases remained unmatched. The CDR3 is 15 residues long. Here the CDR3 DNA reads TGTGCCAGCAGTAGGACAGGGGGCGATAACAATGAGCAGTTCTTC. Encoded protein: CASSRTGGDNNEQFF.

The chain joins TRBV11-3 to TRBJ2-7; D is perhaps TRBD2 (5 bases). Deletions cut 5 bases from V and 0 bases from J, with 8 bases between. Germline loops: CDR1 SGHNT, CDR2 YENEEA. The CDR3 extends over 13 amino acids. This chain's CDR3 is CASSRGSSYEQYF. CDR3 in DNA: TGTGCCAGCAGCCGAGGGAGCTCCTACGAGCAGTACTTC.